Following are 25 T cell receptor beta chains from one sample sequenced in a study of OX40 agonist ivuxolimab in advanced cancers. TCRdb's table, derived via immunoSEQ multiplex PCR, lists solely in-frame clones and lacks some. The sample holds approximately 46,000 clones, 88% seen once. The specimen was CD4+ or CD8+ T cells sorted from blood, collected in a trial of the OX40 agonist ivuxolimab. The receptors originated from an adult with an advanced solid tumor such as melanoma, head and neck, liver or kidney cancer.

This chain connects TRBV7-9 to TRBJ1-2; 8 nucleotides align to TRBD1. J lost 0 bases, V lost 5 bases, and 14 bases had no gene match. The CDR3 runs 18 residues. Germline V CDR1 and CDR2: SEHNR, FQNEAQ (reference sequence). The CDR3 is CASSLGLEGQASNYGYTF. The CDR3 DNA reads as TGTGCCAGCAGCCTTGGACTTGAGGGACAGGCCTCTAACTATGGCTACACCTTC.

This sequence joins TRBV7-3 and TRBJ2-1, with 8 positions matching TRBD1. V shed 0 bases and J 4 bases; nucleotides not matched to a gene: 11. The CDR3 sequence is 18 residues long. Germline-derived CDR1 and CDR2 are SGHTA and FQGTGA. DNA of the CDR3: TGTGCCAGCAGCTTAACGGGGCCAGGGGGCTTAACTTACAATGAGCAGTTCTTC. This gives the protein CASSLTGPGGLTYNEQFF. Looking up the rest from reference TRBV7-3 and TRBJ2-1 gives the full variable domain: GAGVSQTPSNKVTEKGKYVELRCDPISGHTALYWYRQSLGQGPEFLIYFQGTGAADDSGLPNDRFFAVRPEGSVSTLKIQRTERGDSAVYLCASSLTGPGGLTYNEQFFGPGTRLTVL.

The chain uses TRBV2 and TRBJ2-7, with D tentatively TRBD1 (6 bases). This CDR3 contains 14 residues. V was clipped by 4 bases and J by 1 base, with 11 bases between them. Germline V CDR1 and CDR2: SNHLY, FYNNEI. The CDR3 sequence is CASSGPGQSYEQYF. The CDR3 coding sequence is TGTGCCAGCAGTGGACCCGGACAGTCCTACGAGCAGTACTTC.

The rearrangement joins TRBV4-3 to TRBJ1-4, with D uncertain. This CDR3 contains 13 residues. Germline values: CDR1 LGHNA, CDR2 YSLEER. The V end lost 0 bases, the J end lost 6 bases, and 5 bases lay between the germline ends. The CDR3 coding sequence is TGCGCCAGCAGCCAAGATAAATATGAAAAACTGTTTTTT. The encoded protein is CASSQDKYEKLFF.

This chain uses TRBV10-3 with TRBJ2-1; D is ambiguous. V gave up 7 bases and J gave up 4 bases, with 8 bases separating them. The CDR3 contains 12 residues. The germline gives CDR1 ENHRY, CDR2 SYGVKD. The CDR3 DNA reads TGTGCCATCAATTCAGATTACAATGAGCAGTTCTTC. Translated, it gives CAINSDYNEQFF.

The gene calls are TRBV14 and TRBJ2-2; D is perhaps TRBD1 (6 bases). With 2 bases removed from V and 2 bases from J, the gap between germline ends came to 9 bases. The CDR3 is 15 amino acids. CDR1 is SGHDN, CDR2 FVKESK, per germline. CDR3 residues: CASSQPGHNTGELFF. CDR3 sequence (DNA): TGTGCCAGCAGCCAACCGGGACACAACACCGGGGAGCTGTTTTTT. The whole variable domain, filled in from reference TRBV14 and TRBJ2-2, reads EAGVTQFPSHSVIEKGQTVTLRCDPISGHDNLYWYRRVMGKEIKFLLHFVKESKQDESGMPNNRFLAERTGGTYSTLKVQPAELEDSGVYFCASSQPGHNTGELFFGEGSRLTVL.

The V call is TRBV5-6, the J call TRBJ1-2; possible D gene TRBD1, 6 bases. In germline, CDR1 is SGHDT, CDR2 YYEEEE. V was cut by 4 bases and J by 8 bases, with 18 bases left in between. This CDR3 is 14 amino acids long. CDR3 DNA sequence: TGTGCCAGCAGCGGCCGGGACACAGACAAGGGCTACACCTTC. It translates to CASSGRDTDKGYTF.

This clone was detected once. J is TRBJ1-1 and V is TRBV7-2; 8 nucleotides match TRBD1. The CDR3 is made up of 16 amino acids. Germline-derived CDR1 and CDR2 are SGHTA and FQGNSA. V lost 4 bases to trimming and J lost 6 bases; unmatched junction nucleotides: 13. The CDR3, as DNA: TGTGCCAGCAGCTCTGGAAGGGACAGGACCAGTGCTGAAGCTTTCTTT. Translating it yields CASSSGRDRTSAEAFF.

This chain connects TRBV4-1 to TRBJ1-2; unclear D gene. The germline V gene has CDR1 MGHRA and CDR2 YSYEKL. This CDR3 comprises 15 residues. Between the trimmed V and J ends, which lost 0 bases and 4 bases, there was a span of 12 bases. The CDR3 loop reads CASSQDVRSSYGYTF. The CDR3 nucleotides read TGCGCCAGCAGCCAAGATGTCCGGTCGAGCTATGGCTACACCTTC.

This rearrangement joins TRBV4-2 to TRBJ1-4; no clear D gene. This CDR3 contains 13 residues. The germline V gene encodes CDR1 LGHNA and CDR2 YNFKEQ. Trimming cost V 5 bases and J 2 bases, with 6 bases left between them. The CDR3, as DNA: TGTGCCAGCAGCTTGTCCACTAATGAAAAACTGTTTTTT. As protein: CASSLSTNEKLFF.

The chain carries TRBV7-6 and TRBJ2-2, with no clear D. CDR1 is SGHVS and CDR2 is FNYEAQ in the germline V gene. V was trimmed by 5 bases and J by 2 bases, leaving 9 bases between them. This CDR3 has 14 amino acids. CDR3: CASSPLRNTGELFF. The DNA for the CDR3 is TGTGCCAGCAGCCCTCTCAGAAACACCGGGGAGCTGTTTTTT. Using reference TRBV7-6 and TRBJ2-2 for the parts outside the CDR3, the full variable domain is GAGVSQSPRYKVTKRGQDVALRCDPISGHVSLYWYRQALGQGPEFLTYFNYEAQQDKSGLPNDRFSAERPEGSISTLTIQRTEQRDSAMYRCASSPLRNTGELFFGEGSRLTVL.

The chain joins TRBV6-1 to TRBJ2-5; D is perhaps TRBD1 (6 bases). The V gene's germline CDR1 is MNHNS and CDR2 SASEGT. The CDR3 loop spans 15 amino acids. V was pared by 0 bases and J by 1 base, with 9 bases between. CDR3 sequence reads: CASSEAGTLQETQYF. CDR3 nucleotide sequence: TGTGCCAGCAGTGAAGCTGGGACACTCCAAGAGACCCAGTACTTC.

This chain uses TRBV10-1 with TRBJ1-4; no definite D call. V lost 6 bases to trimming and J lost 7 bases, with 18 bases between them. Per germline, CDR1 WNHNN and CDR2 SYGVQD (reference sequence). The CDR3 sequence is 15 residues long. Here the CDR3 DNA reads TGCGCCAGCAGGGGGTTGAAGGGAGCGGGTGAAAAACTGTTTTTT. Amino acids: CASRGLKGAGEKLFF.

This rearrangement joins TRBV7-6 to TRBJ2-5, with D possibly TRBD2 on 7 matching bases. Germline CDR1 reads SGHVS; CDR2 reads FNYEAQ. This CDR3 has 14 residues. Trimming stripped 5 bases from V and 1 base from J, with 11 bases between. CDR3 protein: CASSHRGAQETQYF. The CDR3 region has the DNA TGTGCCAGCAGCCACCGGGGGGCCCAAGAGACCCAGTACTTC.

In nucleotides, the CDR3 is TGTGCCAGCAGTTTTAAGGGGGATCTCCGAGCTAACTATGGCTACACCTTC. Protein: CASSFKGDLRANYGYTF. V gene TRBV28 combines with J gene TRBJ1-2, with D possibly matching TRBD1 (6 bases). The CDR3 contains 17 residues. V lost 3 bases and J lost 0, with 17 bases in between. Germline V CDR1 and CDR2: MDHEN, SYDVKM.

V is TRBV7-8 and J is TRBJ1-1; D not certain. This CDR3 has 14 amino acids. Germline CDR1 and CDR2: SGHVS and FQNEAQ. Trimming cost V 4 bases and J 0 bases, with 9 bases left between them. The CDR3 loop reads CASSYDSLNTEAFF. CDR3 in DNA: TGTGCCAGCAGCTATGACTCCCTGAACACTGAAGCTTTCTTT.

The chain recombines TRBV6-5 with TRBJ2-7; D not resolved. There are 15 residues in the CDR3. With 0 bases removed from V and 3 bases from J, the gap between germline ends came to 12 bases. Germline V gene lookup returns CDR1 MNHEY and CDR2 SVGAGI. The CDR3 nucleotides read TGTGCCAGCAGTTACTCGCGCCAGGATGGCTACGAGCAGTACTTC. Amino acid sequence: CASSYSRQDGYEQYF.

The chain employs TRBV2 and TRBJ1-3, with 8 nucleotides matching TRBD1. V gave up 8 bases and J gave up 3 bases; unmatched junction bases: 3. Germline V gene data show CDR1 as SNHLY and CDR2 as FYNNEI. The CDR3 sequence is 13 residues long. The CDR3 reads CASFGQGGNTIYF. The CDR3 nucleotides read TGTGCCAGCTTCGGACAGGGTGGAAACACCATATATTTT. The whole variable domain, filled in from reference TRBV2 and TRBJ1-3, reads EPEVTQTPSHQVTQMGQEVILRCVPISNHLYFYWYRQILGQKVEFLVSFYNNEISEKSEIFDDQFSVERPDGSNFTLKIRSTKLEDSAMYFCASFGQGGNTIYFGEGSWLTVV.

The rearrangement uses TRBV27 and TRBJ2-1; D uncertain. V was pared by 6 bases and J by 3 bases, with 6 bases between. The germline gives CDR1 MNHEY, CDR2 SMNVEV (reference sequence). CDR3 length: 12 amino acids. CDR3 coding DNA: TGTGCCAGCAGGACATACTACAATGAGCAGTTCTTC. Protein: CASRTYYNEQFF.

This clone has just one count. This chain uses TRBV5-6 with TRBJ2-7, with 11 bases lining up with TRBD1. The V and J ends lost 1 base and 4 bases, in that order; junction bases with no gene match: 4. In germline, CDR1 is SGHDT, CDR2 YYEEEE. This CDR3 spans 15 amino acids. The CDR3 reads CASSLRGTGGYEQYF. As DNA, the CDR3 is TGTGCCAGCAGCTTGCGCGGGACAGGGGGGTACGAGCAGTACTTC.

The rearrangement links TRBV14 to TRBJ1-1; D gene uncertain. Germline CDR1 is SGHDN and CDR2 is FVKESK. Trimming pared 4 bases from V and 5 bases from J, leaving 8 bases between. This CDR3 has 12 residues. As DNA, the CDR3 is TGTGCCAGCAGCCTTGGGGTTACTGAAGCTTTCTTT. It is translated as CASSLGVTEAFF.

The V call is TRBV11-1, the J call TRBJ1-2; D is ambiguous. V lost 1 base and J lost 1, with 4 bases in between. Germline V CDR1 and CDR2: SGHAT, FQDESV (reference sequence). There are 13 residues in the CDR3. This CDR3 reads CASSLENNYGYTF. CDR3 coding DNA: TGTGCCAGCAGCTTAGAAAATAACTATGGCTACACCTTC.

In its sample, this clone was seen a few times. The chain has TRBV4-2 and TRBJ1-2; D not resolved. The germline V and J ends were trimmed by 0 bases and 6 bases, with 8 bases remaining between them. Germline lookup yields CDR1 LGHNA and CDR2 YNFKEQ. There are 13 residues in the CDR3. CDR3 coding DNA: TGTGCCAGCAGCCAAGATCTGAAGAATGGCTACACCTTC. The encoded protein is CASSQDLKNGYTF.

The gene calls are TRBV27 and TRBJ2-3, with D possibly TRBD2 on 5 matching bases. This CDR3 spans 17 amino acids. V lost 6 bases to trimming and J lost 2 bases, with 21 bases between them. Germline values: CDR1 MNHEY, CDR2 SMNVEV (reference sequence). CDR3 nucleotides: TGTGCCAGCAGCAGATGGCCCGGGAATCCTATCACAGATACGCAGTATTTT. It codes for CASSRWPGNPITDTQYF.

The chain carries TRBV29-1 and TRBJ2-3; TRBD1 or TRBD2 may be the D gene (7 bases each). CDR3 length: 14 amino acids. CDR1 and CDR2 (germline): SQVTM, ANQGSEA. CDR3: CSDHRGGGTDTQYF. The CDR3 nucleotides are TGCAGTGATCACAGGGGCGGGGGAACAGATACGCAGTATTTT.